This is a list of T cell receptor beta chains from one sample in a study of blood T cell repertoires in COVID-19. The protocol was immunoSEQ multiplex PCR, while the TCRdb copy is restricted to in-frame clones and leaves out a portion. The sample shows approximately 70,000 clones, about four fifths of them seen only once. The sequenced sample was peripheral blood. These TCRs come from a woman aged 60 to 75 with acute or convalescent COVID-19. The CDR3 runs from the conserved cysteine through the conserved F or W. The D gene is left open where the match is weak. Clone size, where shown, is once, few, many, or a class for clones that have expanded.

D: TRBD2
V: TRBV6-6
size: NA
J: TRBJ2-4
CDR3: CASSLAGVALAKNIQYF
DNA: TGTGCCAGCAGTCTAGCGGGCGTCGCGCTAGCCAAAAACATTCAGTACTTC

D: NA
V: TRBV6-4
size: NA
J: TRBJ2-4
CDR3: CASSDHTRGDIQYF
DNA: TGTGCCAGCAGTGACCACACCAGGGGGGACATTCAGTACTTC

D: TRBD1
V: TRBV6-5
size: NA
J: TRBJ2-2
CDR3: CASRTGVVTGELFF
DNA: TGTGCCAGCAGGACAGGGGTGGTCACCGGGGAGCTGTTTTTT

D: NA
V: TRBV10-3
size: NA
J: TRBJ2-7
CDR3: CAISEDPRDYEQYF
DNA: TGTGCCATCAGTGAGGACCCCCGGGATTACGAGCAGTACTTC

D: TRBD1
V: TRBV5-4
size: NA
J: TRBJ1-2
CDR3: CASSRDRRPLLTF
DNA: TGTGCCAGCAGCCGGGACAGGAGACCCCTCCTCACCTTC

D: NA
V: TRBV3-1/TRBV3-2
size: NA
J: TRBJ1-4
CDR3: CASSRTATNEKLFF
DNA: TGTGCCAGCAGCCGGACAGCAACTAATGAAAAACTGTTTTTT

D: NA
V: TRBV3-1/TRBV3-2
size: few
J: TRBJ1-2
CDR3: CASSQDSFRGYSGYTF
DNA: TGTGCCAGCAGCCAAGATTCGTTCAGGGGCTATAGTGGCTACACCTTC

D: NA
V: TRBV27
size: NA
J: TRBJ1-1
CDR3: CASSLLWGGDTEAFF
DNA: TGTGCCAGCAGTTTGTTATGGGGAGGAGATACTGAAGCTTTCTTT

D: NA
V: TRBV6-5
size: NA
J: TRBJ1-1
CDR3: CASSRGTEAFF
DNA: TGTGCCAGCAGTCGGGGGACTGAAGCTTTCTTT

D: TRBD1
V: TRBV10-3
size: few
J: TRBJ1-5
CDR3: CAAGDRGNQPQHF
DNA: TGTGCCGCGGGGGACAGGGGCAATCAGCCCCAGCATTTT

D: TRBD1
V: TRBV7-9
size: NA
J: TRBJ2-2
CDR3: CASSPLVGQSYFGELFF
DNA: TGTGCCAGCAGCCCCTTGGTGGGACAGTCGTACTTCGGGGAGCTGTTTTTT

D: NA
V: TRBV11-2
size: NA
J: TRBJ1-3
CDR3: CASSPPLSGHTIYF
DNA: TGTGCCAGCAGCCCCCCGCTTTCTGGCCACACCATATATTTT

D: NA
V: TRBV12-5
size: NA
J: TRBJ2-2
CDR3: CASGPGLPKVGELFF
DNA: TGTGCTAGTGGTCCGGGACTCCCGAAGGTCGGGGAGCTGTTTTTT

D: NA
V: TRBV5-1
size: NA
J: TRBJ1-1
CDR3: CASSLGSTGNTEAFF
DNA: TGCGCCAGCAGCTTGGGGTCGACAGGTAACACTGAAGCTTTCTTT

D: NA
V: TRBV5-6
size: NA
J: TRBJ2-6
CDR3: CASSLGAGGANVLTF
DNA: TGTGCCAGCAGCTTGGGCGCAGGTGGGGCCAACGTCCTGACTTTC

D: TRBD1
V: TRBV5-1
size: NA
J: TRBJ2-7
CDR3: CASSLRRGQEQYF
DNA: TGCGCCAGCAGCTTACGTAGGGGACAGGAGCAGTACTTC

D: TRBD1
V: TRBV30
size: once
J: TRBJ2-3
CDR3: CAGDRGLTDTQYF
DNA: TGTGCCGGGGACAGGGGCCTCACAGATACGCAGTATTTT

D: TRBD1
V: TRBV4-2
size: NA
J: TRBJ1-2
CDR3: CASSQDRRGPYGYTF
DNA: TGTGCCAGCAGCCAAGATAGGAGGGGGCCCTATGGCTACACCTTC

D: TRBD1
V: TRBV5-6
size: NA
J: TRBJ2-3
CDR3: CASSPTGTDTQYF
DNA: TGTGCCAGCAGCCCGACAGGGACAGATACGCAGTATTTT

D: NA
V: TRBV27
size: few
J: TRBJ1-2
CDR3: CASSPIDRNYGYTF
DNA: TGTGCCAGCAGTCCCATAGATCGGAACTATGGCTACACCTTC

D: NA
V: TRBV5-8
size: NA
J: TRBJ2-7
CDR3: CASSLGIQGWGLGEQYF
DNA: TGTGCCAGCAGCTTGGGGATACAGGGCTGGGGATTGGGCGAGCAGTACTTC

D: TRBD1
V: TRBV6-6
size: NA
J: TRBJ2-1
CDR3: CASSNRDRGYNEQFF
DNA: TGTGCCAGCAGTAACCGGGACAGGGGCTACAATGAGCAGTTCTTC